The next 27 T cell receptor beta chains were all read from a single sample in a study of T cell responses to AZD1222 COVID-19 vaccine. Here immunoSEQ multiplex PCR was the method, and the copy in TCRdb shows in-frame clones only, minus some. Seen here are around 69,000 clones, more than 70% observed once, and the top ten hold roughly a tenth. The sample was peripheral blood, taken on day 0 of AZD1222 vaccination. These receptor sequences come from an adult in good health.

The chain recombines TRBV7-9 with TRBJ2-7, with 7 bases aligning to TRBD2. The CDR3 contains 16 residues. The ends lost 5 bases at V and 2 bases at J; junction bases unmatched: 12. Germline V gene sequence: CDR1 SEHNR, CDR2 FQNEAQ (reference sequence). The DNA of the CDR3 is TGTGCCAGCAGCACCAACGCGCTAGCGGTGGCCTACGAGCAGTACTTC. Translating it yields CASSTNALAVAYEQYF.

The V gene is TRBV30, the J gene TRBJ2-2; D ambiguous. Germline V gives CDR1 GTSNPN, CDR2 SVGIG (reference sequence). V was clipped by 2 bases and J by 5 bases, with 12 bases between them. The CDR3 runs to 14 residues. This CDR3 reads CAWSRNTDTGELFF. The DNA of the CDR3 is TGTGCCTGGAGTCGCAACACAGATACCGGGGAGCTGTTTTTT.

This chain uses TRBV28 with TRBJ1-6; no clear D. The ends were cut back, 6 bases at V and 4 bases at J, with 22 bases in the middle. In germline, CDR1 is MDHEN, CDR2 SYDVKM. CDR3 length equals 18 residues. The CDR3 nucleotides read TGTGCCAGCAGAACCGCTCCGACCGGGCTGGGGTATAATTCACCCCTCCACTTT. This codes for CASRTAPTGLGYNSPLHF.

This clone is deemed medium-sized. The junction does not match germline at one end; this may be a read error. The chain carries TRBV12-5 and TRBJ1-2; no clear D. Germline loops: CDR1 LGHNT, CDR2 FRNRAP. The CDR3 consists of 14 residues. In DNA, the CDR3 is TGTGCTAGTGGTTTGAACAGCGGATTTGCCACCTTAATCTTC. Encoded protein: CASGLNSGFATLIF.

The chain links TRBV5-8 to TRBJ2-5, with 10 bases that match TRBD2. This CDR3 is built from 16 residues. Germline assignment: CDR1 SGHTS and CDR2 YDEGEE. V was clipped by 4 bases and J by 0 bases; unmatched bases: 6. The CDR3 DNA is TGTGCCAGCAGCCCGGGACTAGCGTCTTACCAAGAGACCCAGTACTTC. Translation: CASSPGLASYQETQYF. The whole variable domain, remainder taken from reference TRBV5-8 and TRBJ2-5, is EAGVTQSPTHLIKTRGQQATLRCSPISGHTSVYWYQQALGLGLQFLLWYDEGEERNRGNFPPRFSGRQFPNYSSELNVNALELEDSALYLCASSPGLASYQETQYFGPGTRLLVL.

This clone was observed a single time. V gene TRBV4-2 combines with J gene TRBJ1-6, with unresolved D. CDR3 length equals 14 residues. V was cut by 1 base and J by 9 bases, with 10 bases left in between. Germline V gene data show CDR1 as LGHNA and CDR2 as YNFKEQ. CDR3 sequence: CASSQGDGFSPLHF. For the CDR3, the DNA is TGTGCCAGCAGCCAAGGGGATGGGTTTTCACCCCTCCACTTT.

This clone has just a few counts. This rearrangement joins TRBV19 to TRBJ2-1, with TRBD2 identical over 7 bases. Germline values: CDR1 LNHDA, CDR2 SQIVND (reference sequence). Unmatched junction bases numbered 9, after V lost 9 bases and J lost 4 bases. The CDR3 runs to 14 residues. The CDR3 loop reads CASNPSGRYNEQFF. DNA for the CDR3: TGTGCCAGCAACCCTAGCGGTCGATACAATGAGCAGTTCTTC.

The rearrangement uses TRBV28 and TRBJ1-2, with D possibly TRBD1 on 6 matching bases. The CDR3 extends over 14 amino acids. The V gene's germline CDR1 is MDHEN and CDR2 SYDVKM. V was trimmed by 5 bases and J by 4 bases, leaving 14 bases between them. This CDR3 is CASSRQGSLYGYTF. As DNA, the CDR3 is TGTGCCAGCAGTCGCCAGGGGTCCCTCTATGGCTACACCTTC.

The chain uses TRBV28 and TRBJ1-5; TRBD1 matches 7 bases. V trimming: 3 bases; J trimming: 7 bases; junction bases outside the gene matches: 6. Germline V CDR1 and CDR2: MDHEN, SYDVKM. The CDR3 is 14 residues long. The CDR3 nucleotides are TGTGCCAGCAGTTTGATTCAGGGGGGACAGCCCCAGCATTTT. Translating it yields CASSLIQGGQPQHF.

This chain connects TRBV19 to TRBJ1-2, with TRBD1 matching over 11 bases. Germline-derived CDR1 and CDR2 are LNHDA and SQIVND (reference sequence). V dropped 7 bases and J dropped 7; count of bases not matched to a gene: 5. CDR3 length: 13 amino acids. This chain's CDR3 is CASTQDRGLGYTF. The CDR3 nucleotides are TGTGCCAGTACTCAGGACAGGGGGCTTGGCTACACCTTC.

The rearrangement uses TRBV19 and TRBJ1-3; tentative D call: TRBD1 (5 bases). Germline values: CDR1 LNHDA, CDR2 SQIVND (reference sequence). Trimming left V 3 bases short and J 3 bases short, with 12 bases between. This CDR3 contains 15 residues. CDR3 protein: CASSILGRDGNTIYF. The CDR3 bases are TGTGCCAGTAGTATTTTGGGCAGGGATGGAAACACCATATATTTT.

J is TRBJ2-3 and V is TRBV3-1 (or the pseudogene TRBV3-2); D gene ambiguous. Germline CDR1 LGHDT, CDR2 YNNKEL (reference sequence). Trimming shortened V by 0 bases and J by 0 bases, and 16 bases separated the two germline ends. The CDR3 covers 18 residues. CDR3 nucleotides: TGTGCCAGCAGCCAAGATCCGTTGATAGGTGCTAGCACAGATACGCAGTATTTT. Translation: CASSQDPLIGASTDTQYF.

V and J are TRBV27 and TRBJ1-1; 8 bases map to TRBD1. The CDR3 runs 15 residues. The germline CDR1 and CDR2 sequences are MNHEY and SMNVEV (reference sequence). V lost 6 bases to trimming and J lost 0 bases; unmatched junction nucleotides: 6. The CDR3 here is CASRNSGQVNTEAFF. The CDR3 DNA sequence: TGTGCCAGCAGGAACTCGGGACAGGTGAACACTGAAGCTTTCTTT.

The chain uses TRBV7-2 and TRBJ1-5; TRBD1 aligns across 7 bases. Germline V gene data show CDR1 as SGHTA and CDR2 as FQGNSA. The CDR3 covers 14 residues. J gave up 10 bases and V 5 bases, and 11 bases lay outside the gene matches. CDR3 nucleotide sequence: TGTGCCAGCAGCCAGGGACAGACCCCAGGTCCCCAGCATTTT. Translated: CASSQGQTPGPQHF. Full variable domain (rest looked up from reference TRBV7-2 and TRBJ1-5): GAGVSQSPSNKVTEKGKDVELRCDPISGHTALYWYRQSLGQGLEFLIYFQGNSAPDKSGLPSDRFSAERTGGSVSTLTIQRTQQEDSAVYLCASSQGQTPGPQHFGDGTRLSIL.

The genes are TRBV10-1 and TRBJ2-7; D gene uncertain. CDR3 length equals 11 residues. Germline V lookup: CDR1 WNHNN, CDR2 SYGVQD (reference sequence). With 6 bases removed from V and 4 bases from J, the gap between germline ends came to 7 bases. The CDR3 protein is CASSAGYEQYV. The CDR3 bases are TGCGCCAGCAGCGCCGGTTACGAGCAGTACGTC.

This clone turned up a few times. The rearrangement joins TRBV11-3 to TRBJ2-1; perhaps TRBD2 as D (5 bases). The germline V and J ends were trimmed by 3 bases and 7 bases, with 10 bases remaining between them. Germline lookup yields CDR1 SGHNT and CDR2 YENEEA. CDR3 size: 13 residues. As DNA, the CDR3 is TGTGCCAGCAGCTTTCGGCGGACTAATGAGCAGTTCTTC. This sequence encodes CASSFRRTNEQFF.

The chain couples TRBV18 to TRBJ1-4; no firm D call. The CDR3 is 14 amino acids. Germline lookup yields CDR1 KGHSH and CDR2 LQKENI. V was trimmed by 3 bases and J by 8 bases, leaving 13 bases between them. CDR3 sequence reads: CASSPTSKGEKLFF. CDR3 coding DNA: TGTGCCAGCTCACCGACCAGTAAAGGAGAAAAACTGTTTTTT.

The chain employs TRBV6-1 and TRBJ1-1; no firm D call. Between the trimmed V and J ends, which lost 3 bases and 0 bases, there was a span of 11 bases. The CDR3 is made up of 15 amino acids. Germline loops: CDR1 MNHNS, CDR2 SASEGT. CDR3 DNA sequence: TGTGCCAGCAGTGAGTGGACCGACTTGAACACTGAAGCTTTCTTT. This sequence encodes CASSEWTDLNTEAFF.

This clone was seen just once. The chain has TRBV28 and TRBJ2-6; D is undetermined. CDR3 length: 14 residues. Germline V gives CDR1 MDHEN, CDR2 SYDVKM. Trimming stripped 6 bases from V and 4 bases from J, with 10 bases between. The CDR3 region has the DNA TGTGCCAGCAGCCTAAGCCGGGGGGCCAACGTCCTGACTTTC. This translates into CASSLSRGANVLTF. Drawing the rest from reference TRBV28 and TRBJ2-6, the complete variable domain is DVKVTQSSRYLVKRTGEKVFLECVQDMDHENMFWYRQDPGLGLRLIYFSYDVKMKEKGDIPEGYSVSREKKERFSLILESASTNQTSMYLCASSLSRGANVLTFGAGSRLTVL.

This chain links TRBV27 with TRBJ2-1; 14 bases fit TRBD2. The ends lost 6 bases at V and 0 bases at J; junction bases unmatched: 10. Germline CDR1 and CDR2: MNHEY and SMNVEV (reference sequence). CDR3 size: 19 residues. CDR3 protein: CASRPSGLAGELSYNEQFF. Here the CDR3 DNA reads TGTGCCAGCAGACCCTCGGGACTAGCGGGAGAACTCTCCTACAATGAGCAGTTCTTC.

As to this clone: Other DNA sequences in the sample encode the same CDR3. The V call is TRBV7-2, the J call TRBJ1-2; 7 bases fit TRBD1. Germline assignment: CDR1 SGHTA and CDR2 FQGNSA. V gave up 1 base and J gave up 8 bases; unmatched junction bases: 1. The CDR3 covers 12 residues. CDR3 sequence (DNA): TGTGCCAGCAGCTTAGGGACAGGAGGCTACACCTTC. This encodes CASSLGTGGYTF.

V is TRBV7-8 and J is TRBJ1-2, with TRBD1 matching 12 bases. V lost 2 bases, J lost 8 bases, and 6 bases stayed unmatched. CDR3 length equals 15 residues. The germline V gene encodes CDR1 SGHVS and CDR2 FQNEAQ. CDR3: CASSLSGQGARGYTF. For the CDR3, the DNA is TGTGCCAGCAGCTTATCGGGACAGGGGGCACGGGGCTACACCTTC.

CDR3 sequence reads: CASSPQGRQGGNQPQHF. The CDR3 bases are TGTGCCAGCAGCCCCCAGGGGCGCCAGGGTGGCAATCAGCCCCAGCATTTT. The chain has TRBV3-1 (or the pseudogene TRBV3-2) and TRBJ1-5, with D maybe TRBD1 (6 bases). From germline, CDR1 is LGHDT and CDR2 YNNKEL (reference sequence). Trimming took off 4 bases at V and 2 bases at J, with 18 bases between the two ends. The CDR3 covers 17 residues.

The chain joins TRBV7-8 to TRBJ1-2; D call uncertain. The germline V gene encodes CDR1 SGHVS and CDR2 FQNEAQ. CDR3 length: 12 residues. V gave up 5 bases and J gave up 8 bases, with 12 bases separating them. CDR3 in amino acids: CASSPRQQGYTF. As DNA, the CDR3 is TGTGCCAGCAGCCCCCGGCAGCAAGGCTACACCTTC.

The chain has TRBV27 and TRBJ1-4; no clear D gene. Trimming pared 3 bases from V and 8 bases from J, leaving 13 bases between. The CDR3 extends over 14 amino acids. From germline, CDR1 is MNHEY and CDR2 SMNVEV (reference sequence). This CDR3 is CASSLVGLGEKLFF. CDR3 sequence (DNA): TGTGCCAGCAGTTTGGTAGGGCTGGGGGAAAAACTGTTTTTT.

The chain uses TRBV7-6 and TRBJ2-6; no clear D gene. Looked up from germline, CDR1 is SGHVS and CDR2 is FNYEAQ. V was shortened by 2 bases and J by 0 bases, with 5 bases between the two germline ends. CDR3 length: 15 amino acids. Written as DNA, the CDR3 is TGTGCCAGCAGCTTATACAACTCTGGGGCCAACGTCCTGACTTTC. Residues: CASSLYNSGANVLTF.

The V and J genes are TRBV7-2 and TRBJ2-7; no definite D call. Germline values: CDR1 SGHTA, CDR2 FQGNSA. The CDR3 has 15 residues. V was shortened by 1 base and J by 4 bases, with 14 bases between the two germline ends. CDR3 sequence (DNA): TGTGCCAGCAGCTTAGTCGGCTTGGCCGATTACGAGCAGTACTTC. It encodes CASSLVGLADYEQYF.